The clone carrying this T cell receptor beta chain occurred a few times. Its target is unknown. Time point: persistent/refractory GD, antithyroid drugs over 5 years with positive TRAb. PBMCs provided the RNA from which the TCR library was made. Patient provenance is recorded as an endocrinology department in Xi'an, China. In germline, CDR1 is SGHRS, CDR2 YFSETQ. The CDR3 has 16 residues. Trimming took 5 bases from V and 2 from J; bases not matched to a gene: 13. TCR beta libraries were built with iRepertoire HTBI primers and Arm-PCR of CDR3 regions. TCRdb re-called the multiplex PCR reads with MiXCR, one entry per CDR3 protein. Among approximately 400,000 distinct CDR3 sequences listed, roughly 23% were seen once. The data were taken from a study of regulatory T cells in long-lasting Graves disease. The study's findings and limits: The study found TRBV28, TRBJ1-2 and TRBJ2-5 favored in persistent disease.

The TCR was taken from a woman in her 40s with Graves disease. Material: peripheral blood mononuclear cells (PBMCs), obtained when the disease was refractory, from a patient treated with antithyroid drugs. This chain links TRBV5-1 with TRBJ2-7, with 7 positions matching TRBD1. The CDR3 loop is CASSRTGDLTTYEQYF. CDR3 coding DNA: TGCGCCAGCAGTCGGACAGGTGACTTGACTACCTACGAGCAGTACTTC.